Below are 25 T cell receptor beta chains sequenced from a single sample in a study of CD8 T cells in ankylosing spondylitis. TCRdb reprocessed the 5' RACE reads with MiXCR, giving one entry per CDR3 protein. In the table there are 100,000 to 150,000 distinct CDR3 sequences, approximately 14% of which are singletons. Sequencing input: blood, either unsorted or a sorted T cell fraction (not recorded which). These receptors were taken from a female donor with ankylosing spondylitis or in good health (not recorded which).

Turning to this clonotype: This sequence may be a read error, since a much larger clone differs from it by one base. The chain is built from TRBV5-1 and TRBJ2-3; 8 bases line up with TRBD1. The CDR3 spans 15 residues. CDR1 is SGHRS and CDR2 is YFSETQ in the germline V gene. The CDR3 sequence is CANSLPTGGGDTQYF. The DNA of the CDR3 is TGCGCCAACAGCTTGCCAACAGGGGGAGGAGATACGCAGTATTTT.

This clonotype was counted only a few times. The chain has TRBV5-1 and TRBJ2-5, with 8 positions matching TRBD2. The J segment lost 4 bases and the V segment lost 3 bases, leaving 5 bases of the junction unmatched. There are 14 residues in the CDR3. CDR1 and CDR2 (germline): SGHRS, YFSETQ. The CDR3 here is CASSSGGPGETQYF. DNA for the CDR3: TGCGCCAGCAGCTCGGGGGGGCCGGGAGAGACCCAGTACTTC. The full variable domain, its missing parts supplied by reference TRBV5-1 and TRBJ2-5, is KAGVTQTPRYLIKTRGQQVTLSCSPISGHRSVSWYQQTPGQGLQFLFEYFSETQRNKGNFPGRFSGRQFSNSRSEMNVSTLELGDSALYLCASSSGGPGETQYFGPGTRLLVL.

The chain joins TRBV11-2 to TRBJ1-1, with 11 bases fitting TRBD1. With 5 bases clipped from V and 3 bases from J, the junction kept 17 bases outside the gene matches. The CDR3 length is 19 residues. In germline, CDR1 is SGHAT, CDR2 FQNNGV. This CDR3 is CASSPQFVRGTGGDTEAFF. The CDR3 coding sequence is TGTGCCAGCAGCCCCCAGTTTGTCCGCGGGACAGGGGGGGACACTGAAGCTTTCTTT. The whole variable domain, remainder taken from reference TRBV11-2 and TRBJ1-1, is EAGVAQSPRYKIIEKRQSVAFWCNPISGHATLYWYQQILGQGPKLLIQFQNNGVVDDSQLPKDRFSAERLKGVDSTLKIQPAKLEDSAVYLCASSPQFVRGTGGDTEAFFGQGTRLTVV.

This clonotype showed up many times. J is TRBJ1-1 and V is TRBV12-3 or TRBV12-4; 11 bases fit TRBD1. This CDR3 is 14 amino acids long. Unmatched junction bases numbered 5, after V lost 4 bases and J lost 7 bases. CDR3 nucleotides: TGTGCCAGCAGTTCCGGACAGGGGGCGAATGAAGCTTTCTTT. Protein product: CASSSGQGANEAFF.

In its sample, this clonotype was seen a few times. This chain uses TRBV11-2 with TRBJ1-1; no firm D call. CDR3 size: 13 residues. The ends were cut back, 1 base at V and 10 bases at J, with 13 bases in the middle. CDR1 is SGHAT, CDR2 FQNNGV, per germline. CDR3 DNA sequence: TGTGCCAGCAGCTTAGGTGAGCCCTCCCGAGCTTTCTTT. Protein product: CASSLGEPSRAFF.

This clonotype was picked up a small number of times. V usage is TRBV7-3 and J usage is TRBJ1-5; D perhaps matches TRBD1 (6 bases). The germline gives CDR1 SGHTA, CDR2 FQGTGA. Trimming took 6 bases from V and 3 from J, leaving 15 bases between them. The length of the CDR3 is 15 residues. The CDR3 sequence: CASRNRRGSNQPQHF. Here the CDR3 DNA reads TGTGCCAGCAGGAACCGCAGGGGTTCCAATCAGCCCCAGCATTTT.

CDR3 sequence reads: CASTSQGGSYEQYF. DNA of the CDR3: TGTGCCAGCACCTCACAGGGTGGCTCCTACGAGCAGTACTTC. The chain links TRBV3-1 to TRBJ2-7, with D maybe TRBD1 (6 bases). V lost 7 bases, J lost 0 bases, and 13 bases lay in between. Per germline, CDR1 LGHDT and CDR2 YNNKEL (reference sequence). The CDR3 has 14 amino acids.

Many counts were recorded for this clonotype. Here the CDR3 reads CSARKGAGATDTQYF. CDR3 in DNA: TGCAGTGCTAGAAAGGGGGCCGGGGCCACAGATACGCAGTATTTT. The chain joins TRBV20-1 to TRBJ2-3, with 7 bases matching TRBD1. The J segment lost 2 bases and the V segment lost 2 bases, leaving 7 bases of the junction unmatched. This CDR3 contains 15 residues. Germline V gene lookup returns CDR1 DFQATT and CDR2 SNEGSKA (reference sequence).

This clonotype occurred a few times. V and J are TRBV28 and TRBJ2-3; no firm D call. Germline V gene lookup returns CDR1 MDHEN and CDR2 SYDVKM. CDR3 length equals 14 residues. Trimming took 5 bases from V and 1 from J, leaving 10 bases between them. The chain's CDR3 is CASSKLGGTDTQYF. Here the CDR3 DNA reads TGTGCCAGCAGTAAGTTGGGCGGCACAGATACGCAGTATTTT.

Many counts were recorded for this clonotype. The rearrangement uses TRBV27 and TRBJ2-1, with 12 bases lining up with TRBD2. CDR3 length: 14 residues. Germline V gives CDR1 MNHEY, CDR2 SMNVEV (reference sequence). The ends lost 5 bases at V and 9 bases at J; junction bases unmatched: 5. CDR3 sequence: CASSTRTSGAEQFF. In DNA form, the CDR3 reads TGTGCCAGCAGTACCCGGACTAGCGGGGCTGAGCAGTTCTTC.

This clonotype occurred many times. The rearrangement links TRBV7-8 to TRBJ2-7; the D is unclear. In germline, CDR1 is SGHVS, CDR2 FQNEAQ. The CDR3 loop spans 13 amino acids. V lost 3 bases and J lost 3, with 9 bases in between. The CDR3 DNA follows: TGTGCCAGCAGCTTTAACAGATACTACGAGCAGTACTTC. It translates to CASSFNRYYEQYF.

The CDR3 spells CATSRRTTDTQYF. The CDR3 nucleotides are TGTGCCACCAGCAGGAGAACCACAGATACGCAGTATTTT. The rearrangement links TRBV15 to TRBJ2-3; D remains unclear. V lost 3 bases and J lost 2, with 6 bases in between. The CDR3 is 13 residues long. Germline V gene sequence: CDR1 LNHNV, CDR2 YYDKDF (reference sequence).

In its sample, this clonotype was seen many times. The CDR3 is CASSQDEGLAVANYGYTF. Written as DNA, the CDR3 is TGTGCCAGCAGCCAAGACGAGGGTTTGGCAGTAGCTAACTATGGCTACACCTTC. V usage is TRBV4-2 and J usage is TRBJ1-2; D gene unclear. The CDR3 spans 18 residues. Trimming left V 0 bases short and J 0 bases short, with 17 bases between. Germline loops: CDR1 LGHNA, CDR2 YNFKEQ.

The table lists this clonotype with many counts. The chain carries TRBV10-3 and TRBJ1-2; D is unclear. This CDR3 comprises 12 residues. Germline V lookup: CDR1 ENHRY, CDR2 SYGVKD. V was trimmed by 11 bases and J by 3 bases, leaving 13 bases between them. The CDR3 nucleotides are TGTGCCGCTGGCCCCGGGGACTATGGCTACACCTTC. Translated: CAAGPGDYGYTF.

This clonotype has at least ten counts. V gene TRBV5-1 combines with J gene TRBJ1-6, with D uncertain. The germline V gene has CDR1 SGHRS and CDR2 YFSETQ. Deletions cut 4 bases from V and 10 bases from J, with 15 bases between. This CDR3 is built from 14 residues. The CDR3 is CASSPGEGKSPLHF. The CDR3 DNA sequence: TGCGCCAGCAGCCCCGGGGAGGGCAAATCACCCCTCCACTTT.

This clonotype came up many times. The rearrangement uses TRBV29-1 and TRBJ1-2, with D possibly matching TRBD1 (5 bases). The CDR3 is 14 amino acids. Per the germline V gene, CDR1 is SQVTM and CDR2 is ANQGSEA. The ends were cut back, 4 bases at V and 5 bases at J, with 17 bases in the middle. This CDR3 is CSVVRGTDGYGYTF. The CDR3 DNA reads as TGCAGCGTTGTCCGAGGGACTGACGGATATGGCTACACCTTC.

The chain uses TRBV12-3 or TRBV12-4 and TRBJ2-5; D may be TRBD2 (7 bases). V lost 5 bases and J lost 8, with 18 bases in between. The length of the CDR3 is 14 residues. The CDR3 nucleotides read TGTGCCAGCAGTCCCCGGGGGGCTGGATATACCCAGTACTTC. Encoded protein: CASSPRGAGYTQYF.

This chain links TRBV3-1 with TRBJ2-7, with 7 bases fitting TRBD2. V was pared by 3 bases and J by 6 bases, with 11 bases of the junction left unmatched. CDR1 is LGHDT and CDR2 is YNNKEL in the germline V gene (reference sequence). The CDR3 has 15 residues. The CDR3 DNA is TGTGCCAGCAGCCATGGACTAGTCCTCTCGGGCGAGCAGTACTTC. It codes for CASSHGLVLSGEQYF.

Concerning this clonotype: One junction end disagrees with the germline gene, perhaps due to a read error. The rearrangement joins TRBV3-1 to TRBJ2-7; a weak D match, TRBD2 (5 bases). The CDR3 loop spans 13 amino acids. CDR1 is LGHDT, CDR2 YNNKEL, per germline (reference sequence). In nucleotides, the CDR3 is TGTGCCAACAGCCCAGCGGTAACCTACGAGCAGTACTTC. It is translated as CANSPAVTYEQYF.

The chain uses TRBV18 and TRBJ2-7, with 8 nucleotides matching TRBD2. The V gene's germline CDR1 is KGHSH and CDR2 LQKENI. With 4 bases clipped from V and 4 bases from J, the junction kept 9 bases outside the gene matches. CDR3 length: 15 residues. CDR3 coding DNA: TGTGCCAGCTCACGAGGTAGCGGGACGAGGTACGAGCAGTACTTC. This gives the protein CASSRGSGTRYEQYF.

This clonotype was detected many times. J is TRBJ2-1 and V is TRBV5-1; 11 nucleotides line up with TRBD2. CDR3 length equals 15 residues. The J segment lost 3 bases and the V segment lost 3 bases, leaving 2 bases of the junction unmatched. CDR1 is SGHRS and CDR2 is YFSETQ in the germline V gene. The CDR3 loop reads CASSSGLADYNEQFF. The CDR3 nucleotides read TGCGCCAGCAGCTCGGGACTAGCGGACTACAATGAGCAGTTCTTC. Full variable domain (outside the CDR3, taken from reference TRBV5-1 and TRBJ2-1): KAGVTQTPRYLIKTRGQQVTLSCSPISGHRSVSWYQQTPGQGLQFLFEYFSETQRNKGNFPGRFSGRQFSNSRSEMNVSTLELGDSALYLCASSSGLADYNEQFFGPGTRLTVL.

This clonotype was found many times. The V gene is TRBV12-3 or TRBV12-4, the J gene TRBJ1-6; D is uncertain. The CDR3 length is 12 residues. The V end was cut by 5 bases, the J end by 10 bases, with 9 bases between. The CDR3, as DNA: TGTGCCAGCAGTCCCTCGAGGTCACCCCTCCACTTT. This sequence encodes CASSPSRSPLHF.

This clonotype was detected ten times or more. The chain employs TRBV10-3 and TRBJ2-7, with 9 positions matching TRBD2. The CDR3 consists of 13 residues. Germline lookup yields CDR1 ENHRY and CDR2 SYGVKD. The junction had 11 bases not matched to a gene; V was cut back by 10 bases and J by 7 bases. CDR3 residues: CATGTSLIDEQYF. CDR3 sequence (DNA): TGTGCCACCGGGACTAGCTTAATTGATGAGCAGTACTTC.

This clonotype was seen a handful of times. The chain links TRBV5-1 to TRBJ2-5; TRBD2 agrees at 8 bases. Trimming took 4 bases from V and 5 from J; bases not matched to a gene: 10. The CDR3 runs to 15 residues. Germline V gives CDR1 SGHRS, CDR2 YFSETQ. The CDR3 sequence: CASSDLSGSTETQYF. CDR3 coding DNA: TGCGCCAGCAGCGACTTGAGCGGGAGCACCGAGACCCAGTACTTC.

A word on this clonotype: Germline and junction disagree at one end, which may indicate a read error. The rearrangement joins TRBV29-1 to TRBJ1-1; maybe TRBD1 (5 bases). The CDR3 is made up of 11 amino acids. CDR1 is SQVTM and CDR2 is ANQGSEA in the germline V gene. Written as DNA, the CDR3 is TGCAGCGTTGATACGGGGACTGGAGCTTTCTTT. It translates to CSVDTGTGAFF.